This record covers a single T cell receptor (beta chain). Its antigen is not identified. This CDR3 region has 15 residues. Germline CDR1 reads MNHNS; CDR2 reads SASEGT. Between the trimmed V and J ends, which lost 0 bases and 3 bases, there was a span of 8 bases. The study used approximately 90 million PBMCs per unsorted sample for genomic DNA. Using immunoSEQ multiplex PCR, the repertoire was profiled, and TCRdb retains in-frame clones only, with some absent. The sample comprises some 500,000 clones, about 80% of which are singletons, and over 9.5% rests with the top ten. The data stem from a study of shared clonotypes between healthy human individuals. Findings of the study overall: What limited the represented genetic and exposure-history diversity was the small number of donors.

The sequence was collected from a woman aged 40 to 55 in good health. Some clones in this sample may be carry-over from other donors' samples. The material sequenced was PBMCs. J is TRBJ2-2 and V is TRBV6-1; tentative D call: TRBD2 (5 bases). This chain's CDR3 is CASSEAGVDTGELFF. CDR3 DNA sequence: TGTGCCAGCAGTGAAGCGGGAGTTGACACCGGGGAGCTGTTTTTT.